The clone carrying this T cell receptor (beta chain) was found many times. Its antigen is as yet unknown. These data originate in a study of response to subunit inactivated influenza vaccine. Study-wide findings and caveats: The authors suggested that few new T cells are recruited per seasonal influenza vaccination.

TCRdb passed the RT-PCR reads through MiXCR, listing each CDR3 protein once. The sample lists around 600,000 distinct CDR3 sequences, 11% occurring once. Trimming removed 2 bases from V and 7 bases from J, with 11 bases in between. Germline values: CDR1 KGHSH, CDR2 LQKENI. The CDR3 loop spans 13 amino acids. These data were likewise used in another study, on T cells expressing NK-cell markers. From that paper: TCR beta libraries carry UMIs added by 5'RACE template switching. Repertoire data for TCR beta were derived from sorted T cells (CD3+CD56+NKG2C+, CD3+CD56+NKG2C- and CD3+CD56-NKG2C+). Eight donors were sequenced, seven testing HCMV-seropositive and one testing seronegative.

The V call is TRBV18, the J call TRBJ1-1; D is unresolved. The sequence came from a man in his forties or fifties who received an inactivated influenza vaccine. The source material was PBMCs from blood, sampled on the day of vaccination. The CDR3 region is CASSPAGTGEAFF. CDR3 nucleotides: TGTGCCAGCTCACCAGCCGGCACGGGTGAAGCTTTCTTT.